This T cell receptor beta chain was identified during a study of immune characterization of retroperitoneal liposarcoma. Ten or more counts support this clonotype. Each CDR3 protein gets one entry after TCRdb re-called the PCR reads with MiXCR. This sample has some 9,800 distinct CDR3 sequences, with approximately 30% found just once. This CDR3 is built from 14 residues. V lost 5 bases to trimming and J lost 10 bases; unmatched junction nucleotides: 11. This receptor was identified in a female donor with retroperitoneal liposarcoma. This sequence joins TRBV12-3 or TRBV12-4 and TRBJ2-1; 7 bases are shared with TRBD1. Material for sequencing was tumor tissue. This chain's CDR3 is CASSPTGRIYEQFF. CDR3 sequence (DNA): TGTGCCAGCAGTCCGACAGGGAGAATCTACGAGCAGTTCTTC.